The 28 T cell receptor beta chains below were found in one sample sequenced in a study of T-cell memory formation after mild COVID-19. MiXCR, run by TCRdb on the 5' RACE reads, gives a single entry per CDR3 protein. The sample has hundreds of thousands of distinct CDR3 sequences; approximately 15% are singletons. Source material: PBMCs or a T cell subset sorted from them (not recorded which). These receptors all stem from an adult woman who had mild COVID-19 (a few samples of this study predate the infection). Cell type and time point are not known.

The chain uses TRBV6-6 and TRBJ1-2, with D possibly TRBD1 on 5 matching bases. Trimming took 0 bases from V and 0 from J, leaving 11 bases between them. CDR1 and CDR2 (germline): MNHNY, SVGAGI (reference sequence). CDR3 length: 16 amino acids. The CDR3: CASSYSTRGANYGYTF. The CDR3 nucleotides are TGTGCCAGCAGTTACTCGACCCGGGGGGCTAACTATGGCTACACCTTC.

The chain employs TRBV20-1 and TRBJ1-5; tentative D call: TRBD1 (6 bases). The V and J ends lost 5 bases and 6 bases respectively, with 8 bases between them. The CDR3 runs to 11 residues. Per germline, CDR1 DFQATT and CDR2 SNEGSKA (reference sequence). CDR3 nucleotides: TGCAGTGCTCGGGGGCGTCAGCCCCAGCATTTT. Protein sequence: CSARGRQPQHF.

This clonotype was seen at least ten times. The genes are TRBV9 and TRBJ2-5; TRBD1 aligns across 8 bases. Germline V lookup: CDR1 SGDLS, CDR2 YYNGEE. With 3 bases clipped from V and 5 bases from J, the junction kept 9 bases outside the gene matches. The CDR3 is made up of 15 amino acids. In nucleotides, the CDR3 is TGTGCCAGCAGCGAGGAACAGGGGGGAGGTGAGACCCAGTACTTC. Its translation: CASSEEQGGGETQYF.

CDR3 region: CASSPGLSNEQFF. CDR3 nucleotide sequence: TGTGCCAGCAGTCCCGGACTGAGCAATGAGCAGTTCTTC. The chain joins TRBV12-3 or TRBV12-4 to TRBJ2-1, with D maybe TRBD2 (5 bases). CDR3 length: 13 amino acids. Trimming took 5 bases from V and 6 from J, leaving 11 bases between them.

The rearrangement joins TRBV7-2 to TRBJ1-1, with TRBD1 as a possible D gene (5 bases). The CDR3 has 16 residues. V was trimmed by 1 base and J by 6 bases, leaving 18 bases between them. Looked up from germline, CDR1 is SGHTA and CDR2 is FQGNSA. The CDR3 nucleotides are TGTGCCAGCAGCTTAGTCGCAGGGCAGAGAAGGCCTGAAGCTTTCTTT. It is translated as CASSLVAGQRRPEAFF.

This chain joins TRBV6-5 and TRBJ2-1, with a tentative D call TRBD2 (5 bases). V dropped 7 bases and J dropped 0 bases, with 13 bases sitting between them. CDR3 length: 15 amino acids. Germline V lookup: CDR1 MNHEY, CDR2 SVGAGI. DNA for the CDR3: TGTGCCAGCACCGGCGCGGGCGGCTCCTACAATGAGCAGTTCTTC. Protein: CASTGAGGSYNEQFF.

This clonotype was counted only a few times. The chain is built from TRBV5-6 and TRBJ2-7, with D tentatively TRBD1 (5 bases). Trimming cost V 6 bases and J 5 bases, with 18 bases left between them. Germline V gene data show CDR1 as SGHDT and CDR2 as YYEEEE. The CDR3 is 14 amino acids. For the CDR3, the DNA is TGTGCCAGCAAGAAGGTCCCAGGACACCACGAGCAGTACTTC. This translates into CASKKVPGHHEQYF.

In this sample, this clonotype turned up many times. CDR3 sequence: CASSFAGGNTIYF. In DNA, the CDR3 is TGTGCCAGCAGCTTCGCAGGGGGGAACACCATATATTTT. The J gene is TRBJ1-3, the V gene TRBV5-6; 7 nucleotides match TRBD1. The CDR3 is 13 residues long. V was pared by 2 bases and J by 7 bases, with 3 bases of the junction left unmatched. CDR1 is SGHDT and CDR2 is YYEEEE in the germline V gene.

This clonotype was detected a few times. CDR3 in amino acids: CASSPTSGLAGETQYF. CDR3 in DNA: TGTGCCAGCAGCCCCACCTCGGGACTAGCGGGGGAGACCCAGTACTTC. The chain couples TRBV6-6 to TRBJ2-5; 13 bases map to TRBD2. Germline values: CDR1 MNHNY, CDR2 SVGAGI (reference sequence). J lost 5 bases, V lost 6 bases, and 9 bases had no gene match. The CDR3 has 16 residues.

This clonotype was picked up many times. The CDR3, as DNA: TGTGCCAGCAGCCCGGAACAGGGCTACTATGGCTACACCTTC. This gives the protein CASSPEQGYYGYTF. This chain uses TRBV5-4 with TRBJ1-2; D possibly corresponds to TRBD1 (6 bases). The CDR3 is 14 amino acids. Germline V lookup: CDR1 SGHNT, CDR2 YYREEE (reference sequence). The V gene lost 4 bases and the J gene lost 3 bases, with 13 bases spanning the gap.

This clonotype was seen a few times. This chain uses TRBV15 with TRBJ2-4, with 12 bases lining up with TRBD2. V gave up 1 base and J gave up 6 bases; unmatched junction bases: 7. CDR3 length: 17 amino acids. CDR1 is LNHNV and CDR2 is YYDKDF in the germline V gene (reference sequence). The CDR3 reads CATSRAPSGRAGNIQYF. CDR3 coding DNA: TGTGCCACCAGCAGAGCCCCTAGCGGGAGGGCCGGAAACATTCAGTACTTC.

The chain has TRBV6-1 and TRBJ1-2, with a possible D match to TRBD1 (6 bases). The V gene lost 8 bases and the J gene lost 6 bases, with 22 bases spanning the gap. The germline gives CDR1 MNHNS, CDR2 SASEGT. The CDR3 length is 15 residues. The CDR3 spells CASSMWDMMSDGYTF. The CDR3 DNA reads TGTGCCAGCTCTATGTGGGACATGATGAGCGATGGCTACACCTTC.

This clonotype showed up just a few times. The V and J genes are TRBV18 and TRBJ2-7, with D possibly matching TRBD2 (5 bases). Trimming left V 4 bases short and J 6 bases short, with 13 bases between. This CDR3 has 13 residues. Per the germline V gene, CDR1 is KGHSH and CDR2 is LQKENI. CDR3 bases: TGTGCCAGCTCACGGGGTGGAGGCTCCGAGCAGTACTTC. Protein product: CASSRGGGSEQYF. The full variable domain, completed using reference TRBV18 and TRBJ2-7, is NAGVMQNPRHLVRRRGQEARLRCSPMKGHSHVYWYRQLPEEGLKFMVYLQKENIIDESGMPKERFSAEFPKEGPSILRIQQVVRGDSAAYFCASSRGGGSEQYFGPGTRLTVT.

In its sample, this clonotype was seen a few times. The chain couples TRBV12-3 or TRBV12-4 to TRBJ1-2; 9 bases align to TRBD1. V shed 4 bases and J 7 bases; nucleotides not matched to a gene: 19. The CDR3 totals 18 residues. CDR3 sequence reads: CASSYSPALVGTGFGYTF. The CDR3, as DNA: TGTGCCAGCAGTTACTCCCCCGCGCTCGTTGGGACAGGGTTTGGCTACACCTTC.

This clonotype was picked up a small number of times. CDR3 DNA sequence: TGTGCCAGCAGCGACCTGGGGGGTCAAGGCTACACCTTC. It yields the protein CASSDLGGQGYTF. V usage is TRBV3-1 and J usage is TRBJ1-2; perhaps TRBD1 as D (5 bases). Looked up from germline, CDR1 is LGHDT and CDR2 is YNNKEL (reference sequence). The CDR3 is made up of 13 amino acids. The V gene lost 5 bases and the J gene lost 8 bases, with 15 bases spanning the gap.

CDR3 DNA sequence: TGTGCCACCAGACCTACAGGGTCCTACAATGAGCAGTTCTTC. Translation: CATRPTGSYNEQFF. V usage is TRBV24-1 and J usage is TRBJ2-1; the D gene is possibly TRBD1 (6 bases). Trimming stripped 7 bases from V and 1 base from J, with 10 bases between. Germline V gene sequence: CDR1 KGHDR, CDR2 SFDVKD. The CDR3 spans 14 residues.

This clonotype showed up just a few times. CDR3 DNA sequence: TGTGCCAGCAGCTTACAGGGACAGGGGCCGTACGAGCAGTACTTC. This gives the protein CASSLQGQGPYEQYF. The chain has TRBV7-2 and TRBJ2-7, with 10 bases matching TRBD1. Germline-derived CDR1 and CDR2 are SGHTA and FQGNSA. The CDR3 extends over 15 amino acids. Unmatched junction bases numbered 5, after V lost 2 bases and J lost 4 bases.

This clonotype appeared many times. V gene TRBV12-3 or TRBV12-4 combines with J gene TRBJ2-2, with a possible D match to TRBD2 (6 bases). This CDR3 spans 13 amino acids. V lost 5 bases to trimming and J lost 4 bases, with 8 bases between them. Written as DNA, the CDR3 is TGTGCCAGCAGTCCCGGGGGCACCGGGGAGCTGTTTTTT. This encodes CASSPGGTGELFF.

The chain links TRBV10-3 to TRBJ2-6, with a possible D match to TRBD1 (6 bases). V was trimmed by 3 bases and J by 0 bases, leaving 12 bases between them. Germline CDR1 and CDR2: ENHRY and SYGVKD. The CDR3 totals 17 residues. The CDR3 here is CAISDLQGTSGANVLTF. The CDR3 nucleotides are TGTGCCATCAGTGATTTACAGGGAACCTCTGGGGCCAACGTCCTGACTTTC.

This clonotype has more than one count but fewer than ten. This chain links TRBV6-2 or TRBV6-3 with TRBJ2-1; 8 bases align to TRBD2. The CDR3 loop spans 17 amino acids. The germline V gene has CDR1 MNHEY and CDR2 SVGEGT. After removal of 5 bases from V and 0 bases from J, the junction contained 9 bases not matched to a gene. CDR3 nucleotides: TGTGCCAGCAGTCCCCGGGAGGGTAAGAGCTCCTACAATGAGCAGTTCTTC. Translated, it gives CASSPREGKSSYNEQFF.

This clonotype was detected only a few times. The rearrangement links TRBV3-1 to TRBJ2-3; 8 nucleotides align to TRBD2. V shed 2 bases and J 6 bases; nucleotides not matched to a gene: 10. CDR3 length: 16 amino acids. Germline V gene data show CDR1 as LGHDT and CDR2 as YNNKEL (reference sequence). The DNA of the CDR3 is TGTGCCAGCAGCCAATTCCCGGGGGGGGGATCCGATACGCAGTATTTT. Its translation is CASSQFPGGGSDTQYF.

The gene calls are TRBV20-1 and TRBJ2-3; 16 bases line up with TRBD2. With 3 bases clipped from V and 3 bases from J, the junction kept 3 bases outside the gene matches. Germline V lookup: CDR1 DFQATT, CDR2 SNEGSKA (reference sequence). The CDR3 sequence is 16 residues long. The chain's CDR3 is CSARGLAGGGTDTQYF. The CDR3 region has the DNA TGCAGTGCTAGGGGACTAGCGGGAGGGGGTACAGATACGCAGTATTTT.

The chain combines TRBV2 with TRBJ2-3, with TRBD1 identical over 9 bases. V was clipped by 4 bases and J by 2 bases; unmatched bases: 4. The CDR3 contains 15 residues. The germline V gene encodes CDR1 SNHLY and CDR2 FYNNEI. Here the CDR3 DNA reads TGTGCCAGCAGTGGGGACAGGGCCGTCACAGATACGCAGTATTTT. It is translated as CASSGDRAVTDTQYF.

The CDR3 coding sequence is TGTGCCAGCACCCTACCGGGGGCAGGGGGCATCGGCTACACCTTC. It codes for CASTLPGAGGIGYTF. The chain employs TRBV12-3 or TRBV12-4 and TRBJ1-2; 8 nucleotides agree with TRBD1. V was pared by 7 bases and J by 8 bases, with 15 bases of the junction left unmatched. The CDR3 is made up of 15 amino acids.

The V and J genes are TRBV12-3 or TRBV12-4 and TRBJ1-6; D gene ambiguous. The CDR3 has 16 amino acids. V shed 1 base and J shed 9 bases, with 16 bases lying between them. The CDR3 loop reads CASSLGLGRPPSPLHF. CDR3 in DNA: TGTGCCAGCAGTTTAGGGCTCGGGCGTCCCCCTTCACCCCTCCACTTT.

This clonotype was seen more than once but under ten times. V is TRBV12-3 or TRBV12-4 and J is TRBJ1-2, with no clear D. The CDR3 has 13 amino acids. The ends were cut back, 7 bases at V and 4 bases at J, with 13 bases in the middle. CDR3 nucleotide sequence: TGTGCCAGCACCCAGGACCGTTTCTATGGCTACACCTTC. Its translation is CASTQDRFYGYTF.

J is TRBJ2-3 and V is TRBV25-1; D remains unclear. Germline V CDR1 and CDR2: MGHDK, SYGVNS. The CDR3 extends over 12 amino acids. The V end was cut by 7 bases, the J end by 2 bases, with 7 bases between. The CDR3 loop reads CASTSYTDTQYF. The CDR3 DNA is TGTGCCAGCACCTCCTACACAGATACGCAGTATTTT.

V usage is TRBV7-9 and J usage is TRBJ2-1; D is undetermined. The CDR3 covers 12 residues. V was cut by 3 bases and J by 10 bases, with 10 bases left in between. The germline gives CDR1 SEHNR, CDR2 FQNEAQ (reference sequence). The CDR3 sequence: CASSFSAKEQFF. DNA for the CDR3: TGTGCCAGCAGCTTCTCGGCAAAGGAGCAGTTCTTC.